This TCR beta chain was sequenced for a study of CD8 T cells in ankylosing spondylitis. Study conclusions and caveats: Clones linked with disease were CD8+ and fairly uncommon in the peripheral blood. Past research had described some motif variants in reactive arthritis synovial fluid and blood.

Via MiXCR, TCRdb re-called the 5' RACE reads, giving one row per CDR3 protein. Altogether around 130,000 distinct CDR3 sequences are present, 7% being singletons, with the ten largest covering 10% to 15%. This clonotype was recorded many times. Its antigen is unknown. V was pared by 3 bases and J by 8 bases, with 9 bases of the junction left unmatched. Per the germline V gene, CDR1 is SQVTM and CDR2 is ANQGSEA. The CDR3 sequence is 13 residues long. The rearrangement joins TRBV29-1 to TRBJ1-2, with 7 bases aligning to TRBD1. Sequencing was carried out using blood, either unsorted or a sorted T cell fraction (not recorded which). This TCR was sampled from a male donor with ankylosing spondylitis or in good health (not recorded which). The CDR3 region has the DNA TGCAGCGTTGAGGCCGGACAGGCTCTAGGCTACACCTTC. The encoded protein is CSVEAGQALGYTF.